Listed below are T cell receptor beta chains from one sample, sequenced in a study of spatial heterogeneity in lung cancer. Via MiXCR, TCRdb re-called the 5' RACE reads, giving one row per CDR3 protein. In the table there are about 48,000 distinct CDR3 sequences, less than 6% of which are singletons. Material: PBMCs, obtained at surgery. Receptor source: a male donor with early-stage non-small cell lung cancer. Each CDR3 is given with its conserved first and last residue. Each record gives: V gene, D gene, J gene, clone size, CDR3 protein, CDR3 DNA. The D gene is left open where the match is weak. Not all rows give a size; the values are once, few, many and, for expanded clones, a class.

V gene: TRBV5-1
D gene: -
J gene: TRBJ1-4
clone size: few
CDR3 protein: CASSGQGFAEKLFF
CDR3 DNA: TGCGCCAGCAGCGGCCAGGGATTTGCTGAAAAACTGTTTTTT

V gene: TRBV18
D gene: TRBD1
J gene: TRBJ1-3
clone size: many
CDR3 protein: CASSDTGGRSGNTIYF
CDR3 DNA: TGTGCCAGCTCAGACACAGGGGGCCGATCTGGAAACACCATATATTTT

V gene: TRBV19
D gene: -
J gene: TRBJ2-3
clone size: many
CDR3 protein: CASTSRSDTQYF
CDR3 DNA: TGTGCCAGTACCTCCCGGTCAGATACGCAGTATTTT

V gene: TRBV12-3/TRBV12-4
D gene: -
J gene: TRBJ2-5
clone size: -
CDR3 protein: CASTPTAEETQYF
CDR3 DNA: TGTGCCAGCACCCCGACTGCCGAAGAGACCCAGTACTTC

V gene: TRBV2
D gene: -
J gene: TRBJ2-3
clone size: few
CDR3 protein: CASSEVQRGGTDTQYF
CDR3 DNA: TGTGCCAGCAGTGAAGTCCAGAGGGGCGGCACAGATACGCAGTATTTT

V gene: TRBV4-3
D gene: -
J gene: TRBJ2-7
clone size: many
CDR3 protein: CASSQRYGAYEQYF
CDR3 DNA: TGCGCCAGCAGCCAACGATATGGGGCCTACGAGCAGTACTTC

V gene: TRBV20-1
D gene: TRBD2
J gene: TRBJ2-1
clone size: many
CDR3 protein: CSAGTSGSGVREQFF
CDR3 DNA: TGCAGTGCGGGGACTAGCGGGAGCGGGGTCCGTGAGCAGTTCTTC

V gene: TRBV7-2
D gene: -
J gene: TRBJ2-1
clone size: many
CDR3 protein: CASSDEGNEQFF
CDR3 DNA: TGTGCCAGCAGCGATGAAGGGAATGAGCAGTTCTTC

V gene: TRBV20-1
D gene: -
J gene: TRBJ2-3
clone size: -
CDR3 protein: CSASAYTDTQYF
CDR3 DNA: TGCAGTGCTAGTGCCTACACAGATACGCAGTATTTT

V gene: TRBV28
D gene: -
J gene: TRBJ2-2
clone size: many
CDR3 protein: CASSLPGARTGELFF
CDR3 DNA: TGTGCCAGCAGTTTACCGGGGGCGCGAACCGGGGAGCTGTTTTTT

V gene: TRBV10-1
D gene: -
J gene: TRBJ1-1
clone size: many
CDR3 protein: CASSESPQDYMNTEAFF
CDR3 DNA: TGCGCCAGCAGTGAGTCTCCCCAGGACTACATGAACACTGAAGCTTTCTTT

V gene: TRBV6-5
D gene: -
J gene: TRBJ1-2
clone size: many
CDR3 protein: CATALQGGRAGSYGYTF
CDR3 DNA: TGTGCCACTGCACTTCAAGGCGGCAGGGCAGGCAGCTATGGCTACACCTTC

V gene: TRBV9
D gene: -
J gene: TRBJ2-2
clone size: many
CDR3 protein: CASSVGVGRSTGELFF
CDR3 DNA: TGTGCCAGCAGCGTAGGGGTAGGGAGGAGCACCGGGGAGCTGTTTTTT

V gene: TRBV9
D gene: TRBD1
J gene: TRBJ1-4
clone size: many
CDR3 protein: CASSVALGQDEKLFF
CDR3 DNA: TGTGCCAGCAGCGTCGCCCTGGGACAGGATGAAAAACTGTTTTTT

V gene: TRBV20-1
D gene: -
J gene: TRBJ2-1
clone size: many
CDR3 protein: CSARGYFPGEQFF
CDR3 DNA: TGCAGTGCTAGAGGGTACTTCCCCGGTGAGCAGTTCTTC

V gene: TRBV20-1
D gene: -
J gene: TRBJ2-1
clone size: many
CDR3 protein: CCFSPGTEQFF
CDR3 DNA: TGCTGCTTCAGCCCCGGGACCGAGCAGTTCTTC

V gene: TRBV5-1
D gene: -
J gene: TRBJ1-6
clone size: -
CDR3 protein: CASSPDTTNSPLHF
CDR3 DNA: TGCGCCAGCAGCCCGGACACCACTAATTCACCCCTCCACTTT

V gene: TRBV11-2
D gene: -
J gene: TRBJ2-4
clone size: many
CDR3 protein: CASSPIASGAGGNIQYF
CDR3 DNA: TGTGCCAGCAGCCCCATTGCTAGTGGGGCCGGGGGAAACATTCAGTACTTC

V gene: TRBV18
D gene: -
J gene: TRBJ2-3
clone size: many
CDR3 protein: CASSTMRANTDTQYF
CDR3 DNA: TGTGCCAGCTCTACTATGCGGGCTAACACAGATACGCAGTATTTT